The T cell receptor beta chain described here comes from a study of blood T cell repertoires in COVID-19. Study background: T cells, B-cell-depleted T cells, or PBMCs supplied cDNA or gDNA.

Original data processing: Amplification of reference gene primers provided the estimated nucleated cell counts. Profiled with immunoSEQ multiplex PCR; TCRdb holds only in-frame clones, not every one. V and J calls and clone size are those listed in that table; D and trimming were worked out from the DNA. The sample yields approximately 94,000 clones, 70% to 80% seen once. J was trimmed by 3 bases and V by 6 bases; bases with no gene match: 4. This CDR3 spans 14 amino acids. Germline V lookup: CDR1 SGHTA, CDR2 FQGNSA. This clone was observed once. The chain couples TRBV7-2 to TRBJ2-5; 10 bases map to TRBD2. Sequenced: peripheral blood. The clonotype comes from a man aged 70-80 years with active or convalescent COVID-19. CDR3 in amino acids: CASSPSGGEETQYF. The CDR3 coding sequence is TGTGCCAGCAGTCCGAGCGGGGGGGAAGAGACCCAGTACTTC.